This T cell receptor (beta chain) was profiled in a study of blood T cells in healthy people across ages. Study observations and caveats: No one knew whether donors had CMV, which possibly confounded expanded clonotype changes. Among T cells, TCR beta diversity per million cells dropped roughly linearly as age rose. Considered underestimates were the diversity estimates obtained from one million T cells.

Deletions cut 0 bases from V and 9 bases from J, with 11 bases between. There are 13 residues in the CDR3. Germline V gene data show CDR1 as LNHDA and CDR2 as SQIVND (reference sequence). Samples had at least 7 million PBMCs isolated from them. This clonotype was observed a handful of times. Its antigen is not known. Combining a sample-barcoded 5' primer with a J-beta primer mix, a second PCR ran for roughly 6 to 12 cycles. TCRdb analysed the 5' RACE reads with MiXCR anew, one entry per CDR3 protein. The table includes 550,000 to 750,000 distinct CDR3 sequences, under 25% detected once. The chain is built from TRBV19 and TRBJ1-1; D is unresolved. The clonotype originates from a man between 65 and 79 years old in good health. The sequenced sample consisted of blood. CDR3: CASSIDFVQKAFF. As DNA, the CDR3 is TGTGCCAGTAGTATAGATTTCGTGCAGAAAGCTTTCTTT.